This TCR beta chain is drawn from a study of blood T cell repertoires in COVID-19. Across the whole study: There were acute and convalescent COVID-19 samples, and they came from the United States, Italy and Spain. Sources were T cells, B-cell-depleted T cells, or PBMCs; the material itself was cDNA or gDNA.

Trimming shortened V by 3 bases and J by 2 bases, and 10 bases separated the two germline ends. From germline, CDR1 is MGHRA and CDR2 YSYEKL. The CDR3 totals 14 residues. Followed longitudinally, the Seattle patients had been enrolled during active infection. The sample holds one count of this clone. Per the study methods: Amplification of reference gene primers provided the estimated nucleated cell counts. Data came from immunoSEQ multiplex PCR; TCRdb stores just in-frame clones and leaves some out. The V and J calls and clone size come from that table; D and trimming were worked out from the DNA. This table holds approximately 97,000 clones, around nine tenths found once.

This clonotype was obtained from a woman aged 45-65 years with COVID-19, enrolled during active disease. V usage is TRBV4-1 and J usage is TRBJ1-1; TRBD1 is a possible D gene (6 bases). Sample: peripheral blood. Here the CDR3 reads CASSHLQGNTEAFF. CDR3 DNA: TGCGCCAGCAGCCACCTACAGGGCAACACTGAAGCTTTCTTT.